These T cell receptor beta chains were read from a single sample in a study of CD8+ T cells in alopecia areata. Method: immunoSEQ multiplex PCR; TCRdb's copy keeps in-frame clones and lacks some. In the table there are about 190,000 clones, around 56% of which are singletons. The sequenced sample was CD4+ T cells sorted from blood, obtained at week 4, from a patient treated with tofacitinib. The receptors were sampled from a human donor with alopecia areata. CDR3s include the opening cysteine and the closing phenylalanine or tryptophan. The order of the fields is D gene, clone size, J gene, CDR3 length, V gene, CDR3 protein, CDR3 DNA. A D gene is named only where the DNA matches it firmly. Size tells how often a clone was seen (once, few, many) or the class of an expanded clone, and some rows leave it out.

- | - | TRBJ1-4 | 15 | TRBV5-1 | CASSLRPGPNEKLFF | TGCGCCAGCAGCCTGCGACCGGGACCTAATGAAAAACTGTTTTTT
TRBD1 | - | TRBJ2-7 | 12 | TRBV30 | CAATGASYEQYF | TGTGCTGCGACAGGGGCCTCCTACGAGCAGTACTTC
- | - | TRBJ2-1 | 15 | TRBV7-3 | CASSLIAGFHNEQFF | TGTGCCAGCAGCTTAATCGCCGGGTTCCACAATGAGCAGTTCTTC
- | - | TRBJ2-7 | 13 | TRBV5-1 | CASSWSGEYEQYF | TGCGCCAGCAGCTGGAGCGGAGAATACGAGCAGTACTTC
TRBD2 | once | TRBJ2-1 | 13 | TRBV29-1 | CSVGRGRGNEQFF | TGCAGCGTCGGGAGGGGACGGGGTAATGAGCAGTTCTTC
- | - | TRBJ2-1 | 17 | TRBV15 | CATSVRQGESGRNEQFF | TGTGCCACCAGCGTAAGGCAGGGCGAGTCGGGTAGAAATGAGCAGTTCTTC
TRBD1 | once | TRBJ2-6 | 16 | TRBV4-2 | CASSQGQHSGANVLTF | TGTGCCAGCAGCCAGGGACAGCATTCTGGGGCCAACGTCCTGACTTTC
- | - | TRBJ1-2 | 15 | TRBV29-1 | CSVVPRLGSDSGYTF | TGCAGCGTTGTCCCTCGTCTGGGGAGCGACTCTGGCTACACCTTC
- | few | TRBJ2-7 | 14 | TRBV7-2 | CASSSEEGAYEQYF | TGTGCCAGCAGCTCAGAGGAGGGGGCCTACGAGCAGTACTTC
TRBD2 | - | TRBJ2-7 | 15 | TRBV7-2 | CASSFRLAGRGEQYF | TGTGCCAGCAGCTTCAGACTAGCGGGACGCGGGGAGCAGTACTTC
- | - | TRBJ2-3 | 14 | TRBV29-1 | CSTQWAGITDTQYF | TGCAGCACCCAGTGGGCGGGGATCACAGATACGCAGTATTTT
- | - | TRBJ2-3 | 17 | TRBV21-1 | CASSIPPTGRRGDTQYF | TGTGCCAGCAGCATCCCCCCTACAGGGCGACGGGGGGATACGCAGTATTTT
- | - | TRBJ2-1 | 15 | TRBV5-1 | CASSPDSVSYNEQFF | TGCGCCAGCAGCCCCGACTCAGTCTCCTACAATGAGCAGTTCTTC
- | - | TRBJ2-5 | 11 | TRBV9 | CASSVAETQYF | TGTGCCAGCAGCGTGGCTGAGACCCAGTACTTC
- | - | TRBJ2-5 | 12 | TRBV28 | CASSEGGETQYF | TGTGCCAGCAGCGAGGGGGGAGAGACCCAGTACTTC
TRBD2 | - | TRBJ2-2 | 17 | TRBV14 | CASSQERLAVYTGELFF | TGTGCCAGCAGCCAAGAGCGTCTAGCGGTATACACCGGGGAGCTGTTTTTT
- | - | TRBJ2-7 | 15 | TRBV11-1 | CASSLLRVTTYEQYF | TGTGCCAGCAGCTTACTAAGGGTGACTACCTACGAGCAGTACTTC
- | - | TRBJ1-2 | 14 | TRBV7-2 | CASSLGPTGYGYTF | TGTGCCAGCAGCTTAGGACCGACAGGTTATGGCTACACCTTC
- | - | TRBJ2-4 | 18 | TRBV25-1 | CASSEGEWATEAKNIQYF | TGTGCCAGCAGTGAGGGGGAGTGGGCCACCGAGGCCAAAAACATTCAGTACTTC
- | few | TRBJ2-5 | 12 | TRBV5-1 | CASSRDQETQYF | TGCGCCAGCAGTCGAGACCAAGAGACCCAGTACTTC
TRBD1 | - | TRBJ1-2 | 15 | TRBV5-4 | CASSTHTGGARGYTF | TGTGCCAGCAGCACCCACACAGGGGGTGCTCGGGGCTACACCTTC
- | few | TRBJ2-6 | 14 | TRBV5-6 | CASRQTSGANVLTF | TGTGCCAGCAGACAAACTTCCGGGGCCAACGTCCTGACTTTC
- | - | TRBJ2-3 | 14 | TRBV29-1 | CSVDGDRGTDTQYF | TGCAGCGTTGATGGGGATCGGGGCACAGATACGCAGTATTTT
TRBD2 | few | TRBJ2-5 | 15 | TRBV5-6 | CASSLKREVAETQYF | TGTGCCAGCAGCCTTAAGCGGGAGGTTGCGGAGACCCAGTACTTC
TRBD2 | - | TRBJ2-1 | 15 | TRBV30 | CAWSTISGIYNEQFF | TGTGCCTGGAGTACAATTAGCGGGATCTACAATGAGCAGTTCTTC
TRBD1 | few | TRBJ1-1 | 12 | TRBV29-1 | CSAVTGATEAFF | TGCAGCGCTGTGACAGGGGCCACTGAAGCTTTCTTT
TRBD1 | - | TRBJ2-4 | 15 | TRBV14 | CASSQQSGTVSIQYF | TGTGCCAGCAGCCAACAATCCGGGACAGTTAGCATTCAGTACTTC
- | - | TRBJ1-3 | 15 | TRBV4-1 | CASSQNQDARNTIYF | TGCGCCAGCAGCCAAAATCAGGACGCTAGGAACACCATATATTTT
TRBD2 | few | TRBJ2-3 | 14 | TRBV29-1 | CSARSGSDTDTQYF | TGCAGCGCTCGAAGCGGGAGTGACACAGATACGCAGTATTTT
TRBD1 | few | TRBJ2-4 | 17 | TRBV11-1 | CASSPGTGVKAKNIQYF | TGTGCCAGCAGCCCAGGGACAGGGGTGAAAGCCAAAAACATTCAGTACTTC
- | - | TRBJ2-4 | 15 | TRBV27 | CASSLSSGAKNIQYF | TGTGCCAGCAGTTTATCCAGCGGGGCCAAAAACATTCAGTACTTC
- | - | TRBJ1-4 | 14 | TRBV11-2 | CASSEQGNSEKLFF | TGTGCCAGCAGCGAACAGGGAAACAGTGAAAAACTGTTTTTT
TRBD1 | - | TRBJ1-1 | 16 | TRBV7-9 | CASSFTDRAMNTEAFF | TGTGCCAGCAGCTTTACAGACAGGGCGATGAACACTGAAGCTTTCTTT
- | - | TRBJ2-5 | 12 | TRBV14 | CASSPNAVTQYF | TGTGCCAGCAGCCCGAACGCGGTGACCCAGTACTTC
- | - | TRBJ2-1 | 16 | TRBV30 | CAWRGGGVSSYNEQFF | TGTGCCTGGAGAGGTGGCGGGGTAAGCTCCTACAATGAGCAGTTCTTC
- | - | TRBJ1-1 | 13 | TRBV7-2 | CASSPQRDTKAFF | TGTGCCAGCAGCCCACAACGTGATACAAAAGCTTTCTTT
- | - | TRBJ1-1 | 14 | TRBV28 | CASSLPERNTEAFF | TGTGCCAGCAGTTTACCCGAGAGGAACACTGAAGCTTTCTTT
- | - | TRBJ1-2 | 16 | TRBV5-4 | CASRGRTEGLVGGYTF | TGTGCCAGCAGGGGACGGACAGAGGGGCTTGTGGGTGGCTACACCTTC
- | - | TRBJ2-5 | 13 | TRBV29-1 | CSVAQGGRETQYF | TGCAGCGTTGCCCAGGGCGGGCGGGAGACCCAGTACTTC
- | - | TRBJ1-2 | 16 | TRBV2 | CASGGRMEGRGRGYTF | TGTGCCAGCGGAGGCAGGATGGAAGGCCGAGGACGTGGCTACACCTTC
- | - | TRBJ2-5 | 14 | TRBV6-5 | CASSYSGGQETQYF | TGTGCCAGCAGTTACTCCGGCGGCCAAGAGACCCAGTACTTC
- | - | TRBJ2-3 | 10 | TRBV29-1 | CSVAVDTQYF | TGCAGCGTGGCGGTAGATACGCAGTATTTT
TRBD1 | - | TRBJ1-5 | 13 | TRBV7-2 | CASSRGQYQPQHF | TGTGCCAGCTCAAGGGGACAGTATCAGCCCCAGCATTTT
- | - | TRBJ1-2 | 14 | TRBV10-3 | CAISEKGTGYGYTF | TGTGCCATCAGTGAGAAAGGGACCGGCTATGGCTACACCTTC
- | - | TRBJ2-7 | 13 | TRBV30 | CAWTRSTLYEQYF | TGTGCCTGGACCAGATCCACACTCTACGAGCAGTACTTC
- | - | TRBJ1-1 | 13 | TRBV29-1 | CSVGAGRDTEAFF | TGCAGCGTTGGGGCAGGGAGGGATACTGAAGCTTTCTTT
TRBD1 | - | TRBJ1-4 | 14 | TRBV5-1 | CASSLGQGQEKLFF | TGCGCCAGCAGCTTGGGACAGGGACAGGAAAAACTGTTTTTT
TRBD2 | few | TRBJ2-1 | 14 | TRBV11-1 | CASSLLLASDEQFF | TGTGCCAGCAGCTTATTACTAGCGAGCGATGAGCAGTTCTTC
- | few | TRBJ1-2 | 13 | TRBV27 | CASSLGRNYGYTF | TGTGCCAGCAGTTTAGGCAGAAACTATGGCTACACCTTC
TRBD1 | - | TRBJ1-1 | 15 | TRBV7-2 | CASSLGGTGATEAFF | TGTGCCAGCAGTCTTGGGGGAACAGGGGCCACTGAAGCTTTCTTT
- | few | TRBJ1-3 | 12 | TRBV29-1 | CSVESAGNTIYF | TGCAGCGTTGAATCCGCCGGAAACACCATATATTTT
- | - | TRBJ1-4 | 12 | TRBV30 | CAWSVLGEKLFF | TGTGCCTGGAGTGTACTAGGAGAAAAACTGTTTTTT
TRBD1 | - | TRBJ2-7 | 14 | TRBV25-1 | CASTRGTGLHEQYF | TGTGCCAGCACCCGCGGGACAGGGCTCCACGAGCAGTACTTC
TRBD2 | few | TRBJ2-3 | 16 | TRBV4-2 | CASSQVGREGSDTQYF | TGTGCCAGCAGCCAAGTCGGGCGGGAGGGATCAGATACGCAGTATTTT
- | - | TRBJ2-5 | 15 | TRBV15 | CATSRDRAVRETQYF | TGTGCCACCAGCAGAGATAGGGCAGTCCGAGAGACCCAGTACTTC
TRBD1 | - | TRBJ1-2 | 13 | TRBV2 | CASRIDRDVGYTF | TGTGCCAGCAGAATAGACAGGGATGTCGGCTACACCTTC
- | - | TRBJ1-2 | 14 | TRBV19 | CASSMTGTAYGYTF | TGTGCCAGTAGCATGACCGGGACGGCGTATGGCTACACCTTC
- | - | TRBJ2-5 | 10 | TRBV30 | CAWSEETQYF | TGTGCCTGGAGTGAGGAGACCCAGTACTTC